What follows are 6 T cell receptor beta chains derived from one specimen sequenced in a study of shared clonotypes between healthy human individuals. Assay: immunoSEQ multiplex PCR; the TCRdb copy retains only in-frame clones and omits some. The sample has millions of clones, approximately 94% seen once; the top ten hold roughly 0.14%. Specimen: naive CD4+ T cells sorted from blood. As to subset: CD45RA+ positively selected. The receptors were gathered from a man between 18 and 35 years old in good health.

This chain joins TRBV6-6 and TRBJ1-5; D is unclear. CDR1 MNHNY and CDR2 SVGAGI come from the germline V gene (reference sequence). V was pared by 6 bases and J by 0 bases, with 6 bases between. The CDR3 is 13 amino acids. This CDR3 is CASRADSNQPQHF. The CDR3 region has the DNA TGTGCCAGCAGGGCGGATAGCAATCAGCCCCAGCATTTT.

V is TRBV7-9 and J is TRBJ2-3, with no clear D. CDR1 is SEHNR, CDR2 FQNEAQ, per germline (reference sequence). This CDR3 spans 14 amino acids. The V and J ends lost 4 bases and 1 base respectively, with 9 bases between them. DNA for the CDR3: TGTGCCAGCAGCTCTGGGTCAGGCACAGATACGCAGTATTTT. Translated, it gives CASSSGSGTDTQYF. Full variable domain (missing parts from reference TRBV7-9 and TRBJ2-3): DTGVSQNPRHKITKRGQNVTFRCDPISEHNRLYWYRQTLGQGPEFLTYFQNEAQLEKSRLLSDRFSAERPKGSFSTLEIQRTEQGDSAMYLCASSSGSGTDTQYFGPGTRLTVL.

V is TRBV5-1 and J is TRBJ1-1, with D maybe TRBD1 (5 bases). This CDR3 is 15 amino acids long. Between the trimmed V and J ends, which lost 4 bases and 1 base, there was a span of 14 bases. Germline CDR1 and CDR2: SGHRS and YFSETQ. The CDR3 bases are TGCGCCAGCAGCCCTTTCGGGACTGCGAACACTGAAGCTTTCTTT. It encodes CASSPFGTANTEAFF.

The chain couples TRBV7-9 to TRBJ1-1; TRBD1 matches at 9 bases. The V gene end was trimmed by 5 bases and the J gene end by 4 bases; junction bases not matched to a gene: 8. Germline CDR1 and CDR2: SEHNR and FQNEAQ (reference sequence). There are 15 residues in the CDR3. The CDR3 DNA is TGTGCCAGCAGCCCCCTGGGACAGGGCGGCACTGAAGCTTTCTTT. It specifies CASSPLGQGGTEAFF.

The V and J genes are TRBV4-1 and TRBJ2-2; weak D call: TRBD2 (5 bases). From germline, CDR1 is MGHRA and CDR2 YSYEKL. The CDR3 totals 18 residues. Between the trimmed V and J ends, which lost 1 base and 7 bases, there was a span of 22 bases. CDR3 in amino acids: CASSQASYGRVFIGELFF. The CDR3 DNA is TGCGCCAGCAGCCAAGCCTCTTATGGGCGGGTGTTCATCGGGGAGCTGTTTTTT.

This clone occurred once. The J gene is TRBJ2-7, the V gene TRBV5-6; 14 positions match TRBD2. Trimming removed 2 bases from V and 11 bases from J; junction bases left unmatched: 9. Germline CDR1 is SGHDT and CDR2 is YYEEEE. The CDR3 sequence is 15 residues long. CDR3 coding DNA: TGTGCCAGCAGCTTTCCTGGACTAGCGGGGGGCCCCGAGTACTTC. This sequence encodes CASSFPGLAGGPEYF. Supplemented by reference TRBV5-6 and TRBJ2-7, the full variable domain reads DAGVTQSPTHLIKTRGQQVTLRCSPKSGHDTVSWYQQALGQGPQFIFQYYEEEERQRGNFPDRFSGHQFPNYSSELNVNALLLGDSALYLCASSFPGLAGGPEYFGPGTRLTVT.